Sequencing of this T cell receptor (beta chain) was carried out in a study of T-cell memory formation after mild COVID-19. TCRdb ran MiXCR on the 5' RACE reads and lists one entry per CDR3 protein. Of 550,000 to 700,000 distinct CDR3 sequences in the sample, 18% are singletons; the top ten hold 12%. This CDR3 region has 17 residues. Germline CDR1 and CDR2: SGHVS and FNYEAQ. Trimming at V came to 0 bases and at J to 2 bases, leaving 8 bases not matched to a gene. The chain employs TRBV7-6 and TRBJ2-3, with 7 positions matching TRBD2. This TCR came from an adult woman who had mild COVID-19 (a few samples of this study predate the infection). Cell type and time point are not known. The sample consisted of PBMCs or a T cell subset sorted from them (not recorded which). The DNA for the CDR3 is TGTGCCAGCAGCTTAGCGCAGACTAGCCGACCCACAGATACGCAGTATTTT. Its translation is CASSLAQTSRPTDTQYF.